This entry describes one T cell receptor beta chain. This sample is drawn from a study of blood T cell repertoires in COVID-19. In the study overall: Sources were T cells, B-cell-depleted T cells, or PBMCs; the material itself was cDNA or gDNA.

The CDR3 has 15 residues. V gave up 4 bases and J gave up 5 bases; unmatched junction bases: 10. Germline V CDR1 and CDR2: LGHDT, YNNKEL (reference sequence). As processed by the authors: Nucleated cell counts were estimated from reference gene primer amplification. Clones were read by immunoSEQ multiplex PCR, and TCRdb kept only the in-frame ones, dropping some. That table furnishes V, J and clone size, whereas the DNA furnished D and trimming. The sample includes some 200,000 clones, 89% seen only once; the top ten take 4% to 6%. The source material was peripheral blood. The chain links TRBV3-1 (or the pseudogene TRBV3-2) to TRBJ2-5, with 7 nucleotides matching TRBD1. The TCR originated in a woman aged 40 to 50 with acute or convalescent COVID-19. The CDR3: CASSPGTAWRETQYF. CDR3 in DNA: TGTGCCAGCAGCCCGGGGACAGCCTGGAGGGAGACCCAGTACTTC.